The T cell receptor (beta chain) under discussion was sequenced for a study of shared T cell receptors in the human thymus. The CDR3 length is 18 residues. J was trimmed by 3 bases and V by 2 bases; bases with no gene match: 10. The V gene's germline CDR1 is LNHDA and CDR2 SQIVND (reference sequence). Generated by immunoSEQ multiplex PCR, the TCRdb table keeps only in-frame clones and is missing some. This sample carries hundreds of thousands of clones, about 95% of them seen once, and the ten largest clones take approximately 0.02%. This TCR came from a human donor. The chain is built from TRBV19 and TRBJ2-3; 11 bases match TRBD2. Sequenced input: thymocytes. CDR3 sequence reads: CASSINPTSGSFTDTQYF. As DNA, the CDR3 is TGTGCCAGTAGTATAAATCCTACTAGCGGGAGTTTTACAGATACGCAGTATTTT.